One sample yielded the 19 T cell receptor beta chains listed below, sequenced in a study of blood T cell repertoires in COVID-19. TCRdb's copy holds only in-frame clones and misses some; the assay was immunoSEQ multiplex PCR. The data contain 210,000 or so clones, 70% to 90% of them singletons. The specimen sequenced was PBMCs or T cells enriched from blood (not recorded which). These receptors all stem from a man younger than 45 who had recovered from COVID-19.

The rearrangement uses TRBV18 and TRBJ2-5, with D tentatively TRBD1 (6 bases). Trimming shortened V by 6 bases and J by 2 bases, and 16 bases separated the two germline ends. Germline V gene data show CDR1 as KGHSH and CDR2 as LQKENI. The CDR3 extends over 15 amino acids. The CDR3 protein is CASSRQEVVQETQYF. The CDR3 coding sequence is TGTGCCAGCTCTCGACAGGAGGTGGTTCAAGAGACCCAGTACTTC.

The chain couples TRBV10-1 to TRBJ1-3; TRBD1 agrees at 7 bases. The junction had 5 bases not matched to a gene; V was cut back by 6 bases and J by 0 bases. The germline gives CDR1 WNHNN, CDR2 SYGVQD (reference sequence). The CDR3 covers 15 residues. CDR3 sequence (DNA): TGCGCCAGCAGACGGACAGGCATCTCTGGAAACACCATATATTTT. Translated: CASRRTGISGNTIYF.

The rearrangement uses TRBV7-9 and TRBJ2-7; 7 bases map to TRBD1. Germline loops: CDR1 SEHNR, CDR2 FQNEAQ (reference sequence). V gave up 4 bases and J gave up 1 base; unmatched junction bases: 4. This CDR3 has 14 amino acids. The CDR3 DNA sequence: TGTGCCAGCAGCTCCGAGACAGGGTCCTACGAGCAGTACTTC. Translating gives CASSSETGSYEQYF. The variable domain in full, completed from reference TRBV7-9 and TRBJ2-7, reads DTGVSQNPRHKITKRGQNVTFRCDPISEHNRLYWYRQTLGQGPEFLTYFQNEAQLEKSRLLSDRFSAERPKGSFSTLEIQRTEQGDSAMYLCASSSETGSYEQYFGPGTRLTVT.

The chain couples TRBV27 to TRBJ2-7; tentatively, D is TRBD1 (6 bases). Trimming removed 2 bases from V and 0 bases from J, with 11 bases in between. The CDR3 sequence is 15 residues long. Germline-derived CDR1 and CDR2 are MNHEY and SMNVEV (reference sequence). The CDR3 is CASSLNRQVSYEQYF. The CDR3 nucleotides read TGTGCCAGCAGTTTAAACCGACAGGTCTCCTACGAGCAGTACTTC.

V is TRBV4-2 and J is TRBJ1-1; unclear D gene. CDR3 size: 12 residues. Germline V lookup: CDR1 LGHNA, CDR2 YNFKEQ. The V and J ends lost 0 bases and 4 bases respectively, with 3 bases between them. Here the CDR3 DNA reads TGTGCCAGCAGCCAAGAGGCCACTGAAGCTTTCTTT. This gives the protein CASSQEATEAFF.

This chain joins TRBV7-2 and TRBJ1-4; D unclear. Germline-derived CDR1 and CDR2 are SGHTA and FQGNSA. Deletions cut 1 base from V and 7 bases from J, with 10 bases between. The length of the CDR3 is 14 residues. DNA of the CDR3: TGTGCCAGCAGCTTAGGGGCGTTGGGTGAAAAACTGTTTTTT. It translates to CASSLGALGEKLFF.

The CDR3, as DNA: TGCGCCAGCAGCTTCGGGACAGGTGAAAAACTGTTTTTT. Translating gives CASSFGTGEKLFF. This chain connects TRBV5-1 to TRBJ1-4; the match to TRBD1 covers 8 bases. The V gene end was trimmed by 2 bases and the J gene end by 7 bases; junction bases not matched to a gene: 1. The length of the CDR3 is 13 residues. Germline CDR1 and CDR2: SGHRS and YFSETQ.

The V gene is TRBV28, the J gene TRBJ2-3, with TRBD2 matching 7 bases. Germline values: CDR1 MDHEN, CDR2 SYDVKM. This CDR3 has 16 residues. J lost 9 bases, V lost 5 bases, and 17 bases had no gene match. The CDR3 region is CASSTLVGEGRRTQYF. CDR3 nucleotide sequence: TGTGCCAGCAGTACGCTCGTGGGGGAGGGAAGGCGGACGCAGTATTTT.

This chain uses TRBV30 with TRBJ2-5; 7 positions agree with TRBD1. Germline lookup yields CDR1 GTSNPN and CDR2 SVGIG (reference sequence). This CDR3 has 14 amino acids. V shed 0 bases and J 1 base; nucleotides not matched to a gene: 2. CDR3: CAWSVRGRQETQYF. The CDR3 bases are TGTGCCTGGAGTGTAAGGGGGCGCCAAGAGACCCAGTACTTC.

CDR3 in amino acids: CASSQWGGGATDTQYF. The CDR3 bases are TGTGCCAGCAGCCAGTGGGGCGGGGGGGCCACAGATACGCAGTATTTT. The rearrangement links TRBV3-1 (or the pseudogene TRBV3-2) to TRBJ2-3, with 9 positions matching TRBD2. Germline V gene sequence: CDR1 LGHDT, CDR2 YNNKEL (reference sequence). The length of the CDR3 is 16 residues. Germline trimming cut 3 bases from V and 2 bases from J; bases unmatched to any gene: 6.

This sequence joins TRBV9 and TRBJ2-3; TRBD2 matches at 8 bases. This CDR3 is built from 15 residues. From germline, CDR1 is SGDLS and CDR2 YYNGEE. Trimming cost V 2 bases and J 0 bases; bases outside gene matches: 2. This chain's CDR3 is CASSVASGSTDTQYF. The CDR3 DNA is TGTGCCAGCAGCGTGGCTAGCGGGAGCACAGATACGCAGTATTTT.

The chain combines TRBV5-4 with TRBJ2-1, with 9 bases fitting TRBD2. Germline assignment: CDR1 SGHNT and CDR2 YYREEE (reference sequence). The CDR3 sequence is 16 residues long. V dropped 3 bases and J dropped 2; count of bases not matched to a gene: 6. The chain's CDR3 is CASSSPASGTYNEQFF. CDR3 coding DNA: TGTGCCAGCAGCTCCCCCGCTAGCGGGACCTACAATGAGCAGTTCTTC.

CDR3 region: CASSLFSGSAKNIQYF. The CDR3 DNA is TGTGCCAGCAGTTTATTTAGCGGGAGTGCCAAAAACATTCAGTACTTC. This sequence joins TRBV28 and TRBJ2-4; 9 bases agree with TRBD2. The CDR3 runs to 16 residues. Germline-derived CDR1 and CDR2 are MDHEN and SYDVKM. Germline trimming cut 1 base from V and 1 base from J; bases unmatched to any gene: 2.

This clone has more than one count but fewer than ten. The gene calls are TRBV11-2 and TRBJ1-1; the D gene is possibly TRBD1 (5 bases). The CDR3 runs 14 residues. The V and J ends lost 3 bases and 11 bases respectively, with 19 bases between them. CDR1 is SGHAT, CDR2 FQNNGV, per germline. The CDR3 nucleotides are TGTGCCAGCAGCTTCATCCACCCGGGAGGGGAGGCTTTCTTT. Encoded protein: CASSFIHPGGEAFF.

The chain employs TRBV27 and TRBJ1-4; 7 bases fit TRBD1. CDR3 size: 15 residues. Germline CDR1 is MNHEY and CDR2 is SMNVEV (reference sequence). With 6 bases clipped from V and 7 bases from J, the junction kept 11 bases outside the gene matches. The CDR3 sequence is CASRAGTAEIEKLFF. The CDR3 region has the DNA TGTGCCAGCAGAGCCGGGACAGCCGAAATTGAAAAACTGTTTTTT.

The J gene is TRBJ2-1, the V gene TRBV7-2; D unclear. The CDR3 totals 11 residues. V was shortened by 5 bases and J by 5 bases, with 4 bases between the two germline ends. The germline gives CDR1 SGHTA, CDR2 FQGNSA. CDR3 amino acids: CASSLHNEQFF. In DNA form, the CDR3 reads TGTGCCAGCAGCCTACACAATGAGCAGTTCTTC.

The chain combines TRBV5-4 with TRBJ1-3, with D possibly being TRBD1 (5 bases). V lost 7 bases and J lost 3, with 11 bases in between. Per the germline V gene, CDR1 is SGHNT and CDR2 is YYREEE (reference sequence). The CDR3 totals 13 residues. In DNA form, the CDR3 reads TGTGCCAGCCAGCAGGGTCTTGGAAACACCATATATTTT. It translates to CASQQGLGNTIYF.

V usage is TRBV2 and J usage is TRBJ1-5; 8 nucleotides align to TRBD1. The V and J ends lost 6 bases and 5 bases, in that order; junction bases with no gene match: 3. CDR3 length: 13 amino acids. Germline CDR1 reads SNHLY; CDR2 reads FYNNEI. The CDR3 DNA reads TGTGCCAGCAGACAGGGGGTTTATCAGCCCCAGCATTTT. This codes for CASRQGVYQPQHF.

The chain links TRBV9 to TRBJ1-3; D is possibly TRBD1 (5 bases). Trimming took 0 bases from V and 3 from J, leaving 13 bases between them. CDR3 length: 16 amino acids. Germline V gives CDR1 SGDLS, CDR2 YYNGEE. The CDR3: CASSVGQGNLGNTIYF. In DNA, the CDR3 is TGTGCCAGCAGCGTAGGGCAGGGTAACCTTGGAAACACCATATATTTT.